This TCR beta chain is from a study of CD4 T cells in relation to SARS-CoV-2 and coronaviruses. At the level of the study: PBMCs were cultured with antigen for roughly 10 days before TCR beta sequencing. Study observations and caveats: In roughly two thirds of donors, memory CD4+ clonotypes crossrecognized SARS-CoV-2 and at least one common cold coronavirus spike.

Comment on this clone: Its target is not known.

Sequencing used immunoSEQ multiplex PCR; TCRdb keeps in-frame clones, though not all of them. The sample lists approximately 27,000 clones, about 81% seen once, with approximately 13% in the top ten. The unexposed donors gave CD4+ T cells in about 2010-2018, prior to COVID-19. Isolation of CD4+ T cells took place after around eleven days in culture. As cell numbers allowed, unexposed-donor CD4+ T cells faced SARS-CoV-2 S/N and four cold-coronavirus spikes. Half the medium was replaced with IL-2 medium on days 3 and 7. V was pared by 3 bases and J by 6 bases, with 3 bases of the junction left unmatched. Germline-derived CDR1 and CDR2 are SGHTA and FQGNSA. The CDR3 loop spans 14 amino acids.

The rearrangement links TRBV7-2 to TRBJ2-2; TRBD2 agrees at 8 bases. The TCR sequence derives from a human donor in good health. Sequencing was performed on CD4+ T cells from PBMCs, cultured in vitro. CDR3 amino acids: CASSFRGGSGELFF. The DNA of the CDR3 is TGTGCCAGCAGCTTTCGGGGGGGATCCGGGGAGCTGTTTTTT.